This T cell receptor (beta chain) was captured in a study of blood T cell repertoires in COVID-19. About the study: The samples span acute and convalescent COVID-19 from the United States, Italy and Spain. PBMCs, B-cell-depleted T cells, or T cells were the source of the cDNA or gDNA that made up the material.

Authors' analysis steps: Amplification of reference gene primers provided the estimated nucleated cell counts. Here immunoSEQ multiplex PCR was the method, and the copy in TCRdb shows in-frame clones only, minus some. D and trimming were read from the DNA, whereas the V and J calls and clone size are those reported in that table. The repertoire has 75,000 to 95,000 clones, about 87% of them found once; the top ten carry about 5.3%. Trimming removed 4 bases at V and 7 bases at J, with 19 bases between. The germline gives CDR1 LGHNA, CDR2 YNFKEQ. The CDR3 spans 16 residues. The specimen was peripheral blood. The TCR was taken from a man between 50 and 59 years old with active COVID-19. This chain uses TRBV4-2 with TRBJ1-4; no definite D call. DNA for the CDR3: TGTGCCAGCAGCCGCCCAAAAACAGAGGGAGGTGAAAAACTGTTTTTT. It encodes CASSRPKTEGGEKLFF.